These 4 T cell receptor beta chains were sequenced from one sample in a study of blood T cell repertoires in COVID-19. TCRdb's table, derived via immunoSEQ multiplex PCR, lists solely in-frame clones and lacks some. The sample yields around 16,000 clones, about four fifths seen once. The sample taken for sequencing was peripheral blood. These receptors were obtained from a human donor in a cohort sampled during active COVID-19.

This clone was found once. The CDR3 DNA is TGTGCCAGCAGCGCAGGGGGGACCGTTGTTAACTATGGCTACACCTTC. Its protein is CASSAGGTVVNYGYTF. V and J are TRBV11-2 and TRBJ1-2, with TRBD1 matching 7 bases. CDR1 and CDR2 from the germline V gene are SGHAT and FQNNGV. This CDR3 is built from 16 residues. Trimming took 5 bases from V and 1 from J; bases not matched to a gene: 10.

This chain links TRBV7-3 with TRBJ2-6, with a weak D call TRBD2 (5 bases). Trimming removed 0 bases at V and 3 bases at J, with 18 bases between. CDR1 is SGHTA, CDR2 FQGTGA, per germline. The CDR3 sequence is 19 residues long. In nucleotides, the CDR3 is TGTGCCAGCAGCTTAACGTTAATGGTTGGGAGTCTTGGGGCCAACGTCCTGACTTTC. Its protein product is CASSLTLMVGSLGANVLTF.

The chain joins TRBV27 to TRBJ2-7, with TRBD1 as a possible D gene (6 bases). The V end was cut by 3 bases, the J end by 0 bases, with 12 bases between. The V gene's germline CDR1 is MNHEY and CDR2 SMNVEV (reference sequence). CDR3 length: 15 amino acids. DNA of the CDR3: TGTGCCAGCAGTTTGGCCGGGACAAACTCCTACGAGCAGTACTTC. Protein product: CASSLAGTNSYEQYF.

The chain has TRBV11-3 and TRBJ2-1, with TRBD2 matching over 8 bases. In germline, CDR1 is SGHNT, CDR2 YENEEA. V lost 3 bases and J lost 5; bases outside the gene matches: 6. The CDR3 is 15 amino acids. CDR3 protein: CASSFGGGTDNEQFF. The CDR3 bases are TGTGCCAGCAGCTTCGGCGGGGGGACCGACAATGAGCAGTTCTTC.